This T cell receptor (beta chain) originates from a study of cytomegalovirus exposure and HLA in healthy donors. The primer mix had 60 Vbeta and 13 Jbeta primers. TCRdb's table, derived via immunoSEQ multiplex PCR, lists solely in-frame clones and lacks some. The data contain 150,000 to 200,000 clones, roughly 70% of them singletons. Findings of the study overall: Roughly uniform sequencing depth across donors was assumed, possibly incorrectly. Being productive about 87% or about 30% of the time was typical of most TCR beta V segments in an earlier analysis.

As to this clone: Its specificity is unknown.

The origin of this receptor is a woman aged 25 to 39 in good health and CMV-seronegative. The sample was PBMCs.

The CDR3 nucleotides read TGTGCCAGCAGCCCTCAGGGAACCTACGAGCAGTACTTC. It codes for CASSPQGTYEQYF. J is TRBJ2-7 and V is TRBV25-1, with D maybe TRBD1 (5 bases). This CDR3 comprises 13 residues. The germline V and J ends were trimmed by 6 bases and 2 bases, with 11 bases remaining between them. From germline, CDR1 is MGHDK and CDR2 SYGVNS.